This T cell receptor (beta chain) was sequenced during a study of T cell responses to AZD1222 COVID-19 vaccine. Study-level information: Second doses that came at about 4 or about 12 weeks were put together.

Study-level points and caveats: Spike-specific TCR breadth and depth both grew after two AZD1222 doses. There were vaccine-associated CD4 TCRs across spike, dominant at 160-218 and 743-854.

CDR3 length: 12 amino acids. Germline V lookup: CDR1 SGHVS, CDR2 FQNEAQ. The V and J ends lost 5 bases and 6 bases, in that order; junction bases with no gene match: 1. Details on this clone: Antigen: not known.

The method was immunoSEQ multiplex PCR; TCRdb's version includes in-frame clones alone and lacks a portion of them. The repertoire has 77,000 or so clones, about 87% of them found once; the top ten carry 20%. The TCR comes from an adult in good health. Sequenced material: peripheral blood, taken on day 0 of AZD1222 vaccination. The V gene is TRBV7-8, the J gene TRBJ2-3, with 8 bases lining up with TRBD2. The CDR3, as DNA: TGTGCCAGCAGCCCGGGGGGGGATACGCAGTATTTT. Protein product: CASSPGGDTQYF.